This TCR beta chain emerged from a study of PD-1 blockade in classical Hodgkin lymphoma. Measured with immunoSEQ multiplex PCR; TCRdb has only the in-frame clones, and not every one. The table lists some 23,000 clones, 75% to 90% of them singletons. Time point defined: cycle 4 day 1 (C4D1), after 6 weeks of nivolumab. Following autologous stem cell transplantation, relapse occurred in every patient, and exposure to brentuximab vedotin varied. The CD4+ T cells used were purified from thawed PBMCs through magnetic negative selection. CDR1 and CDR2 from the germline V gene are PRHDT and FYEKMQ (reference sequence). V shed 6 bases and J 1 base; nucleotides not matched to a gene: 8. This CDR3 comprises 16 residues.

The sample was CD4+ T cells from blood, taken before the fourth cycle of nivolumab. The chain employs TRBV13 and TRBJ2-3; 9 bases line up with TRBD1. The sequence derives from a human donor with classical Hodgkin lymphoma. CDR3: CASSLAWTGGTDTQYF. The CDR3, as DNA: TGTGCCAGCAGTTTGGCCTGGACAGGGGGCACAGATACGCAGTATTTT.